The 18 T cell receptor beta chains listed next were all sequenced from one sample in a study of CD8+ T cells in alopecia areata. Sequencing used cDNA as its template, made by extracting RNA and reverse transcribing it. Assay: immunoSEQ multiplex PCR; the TCRdb copy retains only in-frame clones and omits some. The sample includes some 170,000 clones, approximately 52% of them seen just once. Treatment in this sample: oral pan-JAK inhibitor, 5-10 mg twice daily. Sequenced here: CD4+ T cells sorted from blood, sampled at approximately week 61, from a patient treated with tofacitinib. Receptors originate from a human donor with alopecia areata.

The chain carries TRBV27 and TRBJ2-4; 8 bases map to TRBD1. The junction had 4 bases not matched to a gene; V was cut back by 8 bases and J by 4 bases. CDR3 length: 13 amino acids. Germline V gene lookup returns CDR1 MNHEY and CDR2 SMNVEV (reference sequence). The CDR3 DNA reads TGTGCCAGCCTGGACAGGGAGAAAAACATTCAGTACTTC. Its translation: CASLDREKNIQYF.

This chain connects TRBV5-1 to TRBJ2-3; 9 bases are shared with TRBD2. There are 14 residues in the CDR3. Germline V gene lookup returns CDR1 SGHRS and CDR2 YFSETQ. Trimming cost V 6 bases and J 2 bases; bases outside gene matches: 4. CDR3 nucleotide sequence: TGCGCCAGCACCGGCGGGGGGGCCACAGATACGCAGTATTTT. Translation: CASTGGGATDTQYF.

The gene calls are TRBV15 and TRBJ2-3; D is perhaps TRBD2 (5 bases). Germline CDR1 reads LNHNV; CDR2 reads YYDKDF (reference sequence). This CDR3 contains 14 residues. The V end was cut by 3 bases, the J end by 4 bases, with 11 bases between. CDR3 in amino acids: CATSSRGGADTQYF. The CDR3 DNA reads as TGTGCCACCAGCAGCCGGGGTGGGGCAGATACGCAGTATTTT.

This clone was seen many times. The V and J genes are TRBV30 and TRBJ1-6; D is unclear. The ends were cut back, 2 bases at V and 6 bases at J, with 8 bases in the middle. The CDR3 loop spans 13 amino acids. Germline-derived CDR1 and CDR2 are GTSNPN and SVGIG (reference sequence). The CDR3 nucleotides are TGTGCCTGGAGTCAAACCCCTAATTCACCCCTCCACTTT. Protein product: CAWSQTPNSPLHF. Using reference TRBV30 and TRBJ1-6 for the parts outside the CDR3, the full variable domain is SQTIHQWPATLVQPVGSPLSLECTVEGTSNPNLYWYRQAAGRGLQLLFYSVGIGQISSEVPQNLSASRPQDRQFILSSKKLLLSDSGFYLCAWSQTPNSPLHFGNGTRLTVT.

This clone was seen more than once but under ten times. The chain has TRBV5-1 and TRBJ2-7, with 10 bases identical to TRBD1. Germline V gene lookup returns CDR1 SGHRS and CDR2 YFSETQ. Trimming removed 2 bases from V and 6 bases from J; junction bases left unmatched: 2. This CDR3 comprises 13 residues. CDR3 residues: CASSLGQGVEQYF. CDR3 nucleotides: TGCGCCAGCAGCTTAGGACAGGGGGTCGAGCAGTACTTC.

A few counts support this clone. The chain's CDR3 is CASSPLGGGRIEAFF. The CDR3 DNA sequence: TGCGCCAGCAGCCCTCTTGGAGGGGGCAGGATTGAAGCTTTCTTT. The J gene is TRBJ1-1, the V gene TRBV5-1, with 7 bases identical to TRBD1. V dropped 4 bases and J dropped 7; count of bases not matched to a gene: 13. CDR3 length equals 15 residues. CDR1 is SGHRS and CDR2 is YFSETQ in the germline V gene.

The J gene is TRBJ2-5, the V gene TRBV25-1; 12 bases are shared with TRBD2. J gave up 7 bases and V 3 bases, and 9 bases lay outside the gene matches. Germline lookup yields CDR1 MGHDK and CDR2 SYGVNS. This CDR3 comprises 16 residues. CDR3 DNA: TGTGCCAGCAGTGACCCCTCTAGCGGGGGGGCCGGGACCCAGTACTTC. Its protein is CASSDPSSGGAGTQYF. The full variable domain, with the rest looked up from reference TRBV25-1 and TRBJ2-5, is EADIYQTPRYLVIGTGKKITLECSQTMGHDKMYWYQQDPGMELHLIHYSYGVNSTEKGDLSSESTVSRIRTEHFPLTLESARPSHTSQYLCASSDPSSGGAGTQYFGPGTRLLVL.

The chain combines TRBV6-1 with TRBJ1-5; D may be TRBD1 (5 bases). Germline V gene lookup returns CDR1 MNHNS and CDR2 SASEGT. Trimming left V 6 bases short and J 2 bases short, with 14 bases between. This CDR3 spans 15 amino acids. CDR3 region: CASSDRGAGNQPQHF. CDR3 in DNA: TGTGCCAGCAGCGATAGGGGAGCCGGCAATCAGCCCCAGCATTTT.

The V call is TRBV9, the J call TRBJ2-5; perhaps TRBD2 as D (5 bases). CDR1 SGDLS and CDR2 YYNGEE come from the germline V gene. Trimming shortened V by 0 bases and J by 5 bases, and 11 bases separated the two germline ends. The CDR3 has 14 amino acids. As DNA, the CDR3 is TGTGCCAGCAGCGTAGATCGGGGTCGGGAGACCCAGTACTTC. It encodes CASSVDRGRETQYF.

The rearrangement links TRBV4-1 to TRBJ2-2, with D possibly TRBD1 on 5 matching bases. The germline gives CDR1 MGHRA, CDR2 YSYEKL. The CDR3 is made up of 14 amino acids. V lost 4 bases and J lost 8, with 14 bases in between. CDR3 region: CASSLGQVLGELFF. In DNA form, the CDR3 reads TGCGCCAGCAGCCTCGGACAAGTTCTGGGGGAGCTGTTTTTT.

CDR3 bases: TGTGCCAGCAGCGTAAACCGGGGTAACACCGGGGAGCTGTTTTTT. Protein product: CASSVNRGNTGELFF. The chain is built from TRBV9 and TRBJ2-2, with D perhaps matching TRBD2 (5 bases). The germline gives CDR1 SGDLS, CDR2 YYNGEE. This CDR3 is built from 15 residues. V gave up 1 base and J gave up 2 bases, with 9 bases separating them.

The chain has TRBV11-2 and TRBJ2-7; no clear D. V gave up 1 base and J gave up 3 bases, with 19 bases separating them. This CDR3 has 17 amino acids. Germline assignment: CDR1 SGHAT and CDR2 FQNNGV. The CDR3, as DNA: TGTGCCAGCAGCTTAGTCTTGGGCCCGGCTGGCGGCTACGAGCAGTACTTC. As protein: CASSLVLGPAGGYEQYF.

The gene calls are TRBV7-9 and TRBJ1-2; the D gene is possibly TRBD1 (5 bases). Germline V CDR1 and CDR2: SEHNR, FQNEAQ (reference sequence). The length of the CDR3 is 14 residues. V lost 5 bases and J lost 4, with 14 bases in between. CDR3 sequence: CASSLDSMAYGYTF. In DNA form, the CDR3 reads TGTGCCAGCAGCCTAGACAGCATGGCCTATGGCTACACCTTC.

The chain recombines TRBV11-3 with TRBJ2-1, with a tentative D call TRBD1 (6 bases). From germline, CDR1 is SGHNT and CDR2 YENEEA. The CDR3 runs to 13 residues. V lost 1 base to trimming and J lost 12 bases, with 13 bases between them. Here the CDR3 reads CASSLADRSGQFF. The DNA for the CDR3 is TGTGCCAGCAGCTTAGCGGACAGATCCGGGCAGTTCTTC.

The chain employs TRBV18 and TRBJ2-7; 8 bases fit TRBD1. Looked up from germline, CDR1 is KGHSH and CDR2 is LQKENI. V trimming: 3 bases; J trimming: 3 bases; junction bases outside the gene matches: 7. The CDR3 has 15 residues. CDR3 bases: TGTGCCAGCTCACCCGTTGCCGGGACAGGCTACGAGCAGTACTTC. It specifies CASSPVAGTGYEQYF.

This clone appeared a few times. The chain links TRBV29-1 to TRBJ2-1; either TRBD1 or TRBD2 may fit D (5 bases each). The germline V gene encodes CDR1 SQVTM and CDR2 ANQGSEA. The V gene lost 5 bases and the J gene lost 2 bases, with 13 bases spanning the gap. The CDR3 has 14 amino acids. DNA of the CDR3: TGCAGCGTTACCGGGACCCCGGCCTACAATGAGCAGTTCTTC. Translating it yields CSVTGTPAYNEQFF.

CDR3 sequence: CAWSRDSNTEAFF. CDR3 DNA sequence: TGTGCCTGGAGCAGGGACTCGAACACTGAAGCTTTCTTT. The genes are TRBV30 and TRBJ1-1; maybe TRBD1 (5 bases). CDR1 is GTSNPN and CDR2 is SVGIG in the germline V gene (reference sequence). The CDR3 is 13 residues long. V dropped 3 bases and J dropped 1 base, with 9 bases sitting between them.

The chain carries TRBV5-1 and TRBJ2-1; TRBD2 might be the D (6 bases). The length of the CDR3 is 14 residues. Germline lookup yields CDR1 SGHRS and CDR2 YFSETQ. V lost 7 bases to trimming and J lost 6 bases, with 17 bases between them. The CDR3 DNA reads TGCGCCAGCCGGGGCGGGGTGAGGGTCAATGAGCAGTTCTTC. Translating gives CASRGGVRVNEQFF.